This T cell receptor (beta chain) was identified during a study of blood T cell repertoires in COVID-19. About the study: T cells, B-cell-depleted T cells, or PBMCs provided the cDNA or gDNA that served as material.

The CDR3 sequence is 14 residues long. Trimming shortened V by 5 bases and J by 0 bases, and 8 bases separated the two germline ends. Germline lookup yields CDR1 SEHNR and CDR2 FQNEAQ (reference sequence). Here immunoSEQ multiplex PCR was the method, and the copy in TCRdb shows in-frame clones only, minus some. The sample includes about 300,000 clones, 80% to 90% of them seen just once. The source material was PBMCs or T cells enriched from blood (not recorded which). The clonotype comes from a woman aged 18-35 years who had recovered from COVID-19. This chain connects TRBV7-9 to TRBJ1-3, with D uncertain. The CDR3 DNA follows: TGTGCCAGCAGCCCCGTTTACTCTGGAAACACCATATATTTT. This codes for CASSPVYSGNTIYF.